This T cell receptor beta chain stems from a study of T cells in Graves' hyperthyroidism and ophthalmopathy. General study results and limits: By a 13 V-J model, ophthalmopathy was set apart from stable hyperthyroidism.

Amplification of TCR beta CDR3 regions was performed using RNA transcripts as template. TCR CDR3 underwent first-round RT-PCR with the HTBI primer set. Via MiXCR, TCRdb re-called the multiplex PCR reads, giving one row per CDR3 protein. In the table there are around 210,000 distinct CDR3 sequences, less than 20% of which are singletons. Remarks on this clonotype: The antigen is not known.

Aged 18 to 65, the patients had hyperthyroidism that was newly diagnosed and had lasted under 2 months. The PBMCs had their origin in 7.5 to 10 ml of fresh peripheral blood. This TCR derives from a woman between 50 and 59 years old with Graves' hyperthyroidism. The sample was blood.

The CDR3 region is CASSLVGRGGEKLFF. CDR3 nucleotides: TGTGCCAGCAGCTTAGTTGGCCGGGGAGGTGAAAAACTGTTTTTT. The genes are TRBV7-9 and TRBJ1-4; no clear D. This CDR3 is built from 15 residues. With 1 base removed from V and 7 bases from J, the gap between germline ends came to 13 bases. CDR1 and CDR2 from the germline V gene are SEHNR and FQNEAQ (reference sequence).